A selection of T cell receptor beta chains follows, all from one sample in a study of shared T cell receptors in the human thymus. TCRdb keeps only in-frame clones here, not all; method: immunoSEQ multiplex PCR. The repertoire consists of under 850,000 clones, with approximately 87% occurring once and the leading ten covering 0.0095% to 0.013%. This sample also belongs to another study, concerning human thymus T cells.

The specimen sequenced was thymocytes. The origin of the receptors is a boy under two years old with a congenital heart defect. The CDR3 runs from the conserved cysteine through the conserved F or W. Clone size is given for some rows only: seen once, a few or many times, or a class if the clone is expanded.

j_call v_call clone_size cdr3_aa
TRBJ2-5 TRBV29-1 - CSVEDRDQETQYF
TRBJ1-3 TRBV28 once CASSLSQGFSGNTIYF
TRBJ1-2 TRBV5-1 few CASSLAGTGFGYTF
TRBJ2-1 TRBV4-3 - CASSQDITVRGTYNEQFF
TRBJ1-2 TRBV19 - CASSIVGAYGYTF
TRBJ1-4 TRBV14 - CASSQDRTGPNEKLFF
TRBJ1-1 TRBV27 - CASSHGTGPEAFF
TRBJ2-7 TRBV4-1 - CASSQNPPGQGSYEQYF
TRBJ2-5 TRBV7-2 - CASSLLLGGGQETQYF
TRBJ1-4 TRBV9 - CASSPRTGGGKEKLFF